The next 26 T cell receptor beta chains were all read from a single sample in a study of blood T cell repertoires in COVID-19. TCRdb keeps only in-frame clones here, not all; method: immunoSEQ multiplex PCR. The sample includes about 70,000 clones, approximately 90% of them seen just once. What was sequenced was peripheral blood. The receptors derive from a human donor in a cohort sampled during active COVID-19.

This clone has just a few counts. The chain couples TRBV29-1 to TRBJ2-7; 8 bases are a match to TRBD2. The CDR3 contains 14 residues. CDR1 and CDR2 (germline): SQVTM, ANQGSEA. The V gene end was trimmed by 7 bases and the J gene end by 6 bases; junction bases not matched to a gene: 14. The CDR3 sequence: CSDSFAGGGSEQYV. As DNA, the CDR3 is TGCAGCGATTCCTTCGCCGGGGGGGGATCCGAGCAGTACGTC.

The CDR3 reads CASSRGTSGNEQFF. CDR3 nucleotide sequence: TGTGCCAGCAGCCGGGGGACTAGCGGCAATGAGCAGTTCTTC. The chain is built from TRBV3-1 (or the pseudogene TRBV3-2) and TRBJ2-1; 11 bases align to TRBD2. The length of the CDR3 is 14 residues. Germline V gene data show CDR1 as LGHDT and CDR2 as YNNKEL (reference sequence). The trim removed 4 bases at V and 6 bases at J, leaving 2 bases unmatched.

The gene calls are TRBV27 and TRBJ2-1; 13 nucleotides line up with TRBD2. This CDR3 contains 18 residues. Germline V gene lookup returns CDR1 MNHEY and CDR2 SMNVEV (reference sequence). Trimming cost V 6 bases and J 6 bases; bases outside gene matches: 14. The CDR3 loop reads CASSRPHSTSGRGNEQFF. For the CDR3, the DNA is TGTGCCAGCAGCCGACCCCACTCTACTAGCGGGAGGGGCAATGAGCAGTTCTTC.

The DNA for the CDR3 is TGTGCCAGTAGTACACAGGCCGATGGCTACACCTTC. Its protein is CASSTQADGYTF. The chain has TRBV19 and TRBJ1-2; the D gene is possibly TRBD1 (5 bases). The germline CDR1 and CDR2 sequences are LNHDA and SQIVND (reference sequence). The CDR3 loop spans 12 amino acids. V dropped 4 bases and J dropped 6 bases, with 9 bases sitting between them.

This chain connects TRBV7-9 to TRBJ1-5; no reliable D call. Trimming removed 0 bases from V and 3 bases from J, with 9 bases in between. Germline loops: CDR1 SEHNR, CDR2 FQNEAQ (reference sequence). CDR3 length: 15 residues. CDR3 DNA: TGTGCCAGCAGCTTAGCGCCAGACTACAATCAGCCCCAGCATTTT. Protein sequence: CASSLAPDYNQPQHF. Full variable domain (rest looked up from reference TRBV7-9 and TRBJ1-5): DTGVSQNPRHKITKRGQNVTFRCDPISEHNRLYWYRQTLGQGPEFLTYFQNEAQLEKSRLLSDRFSAERPKGSFSTLEIQRTEQGDSAMYLCASSLAPDYNQPQHFGDGTRLSIL.

The V gene is TRBV3-1 (or the pseudogene TRBV3-2), the J gene TRBJ2-3; no clear D. V was trimmed by 2 bases and J by 0 bases, leaving 3 bases between them. Germline V gene lookup returns CDR1 LGHDT and CDR2 YNNKEL (reference sequence). The CDR3 contains 13 residues. The CDR3, as DNA: TGTGCCAGCAGCCAACGTAGCACAGATACGCAGTATTTT. Amino acid sequence: CASSQRSTDTQYF.

The chain joins TRBV5-1 to TRBJ2-7; 13 positions agree with TRBD2. The CDR3 has 16 amino acids. Germline V gene lookup returns CDR1 SGHRS and CDR2 YFSETQ. J gave up 2 bases and V 5 bases, and 7 bases lay outside the gene matches. The CDR3 DNA reads TGCGCCAGCAGAACTCCACTAGCGGGAGGGCCCTACGAGCAGTACGTC. It translates to CASRTPLAGGPYEQYV.

The chain joins TRBV7-9 to TRBJ2-1; 11 nucleotides match TRBD2. The CDR3 length is 15 residues. From germline, CDR1 is SEHNR and CDR2 FQNEAQ (reference sequence). The V segment lost 6 bases and the J segment 7 bases; nucleotides outside the gene matches: 8. The CDR3 loop is CASRTTSGSFNEQFF. The CDR3 nucleotides are TGTGCCAGCAGAACAACTAGCGGGAGTTTTAATGAGCAGTTCTTC.

The DNA for the CDR3 is TGTGCCACCTGGACAGGGGGAGATACGCAGTATTTT. Its protein product is CATWTGGDTQYF. This rearrangement joins TRBV12-3 or TRBV12-4 to TRBJ2-3; 10 nucleotides line up with TRBD1. The CDR3 length is 12 residues. The trim removed 10 bases at V and 5 bases at J, leaving 3 bases unmatched.

This clone was found once. The rearrangement links TRBV7-2 to TRBJ2-7; 13 nucleotides align to TRBD2. V lost 5 bases and J lost 2; bases outside the gene matches: 12. This CDR3 has 18 amino acids. Germline V lookup: CDR1 SGHTA, CDR2 FQGNSA. CDR3 in DNA: TGTGCCAGCAGCGCGGTACTAGCGGGAGGGCCCCGGGCCTACGAGCAGTACTTC. Protein: CASSAVLAGGPRAYEQYF.

The chain is built from TRBV28 and TRBJ2-1; 11 nucleotides line up with TRBD2. The length of the CDR3 is 15 residues. Losses at the gene ends were 10 bases for V and 4 bases for J; bases not matched to a gene: 9. Germline CDR1 and CDR2: MDHEN and SYDVKM. Written as DNA, the CDR3 is TGTGCCACCCTGCCCGGGACTAGCGGTTACAATGAGCAGTTCTTC. Encoded protein: CATLPGTSGYNEQFF.

This chain uses TRBV4-1 with TRBJ1-5; D is unresolved. The CDR3 runs 15 residues. The V end was cut by 4 bases, the J end by 0 bases, with 10 bases between. Germline assignment: CDR1 MGHRA and CDR2 YSYEKL. The CDR3 loop reads CASSPSDYSNQPQHF. The DNA of the CDR3 is TGCGCCAGCAGCCCCTCAGACTATAGCAATCAGCCCCAGCATTTT.

The chain has TRBV30 and TRBJ2-3; 13 bases map to TRBD2. CDR1 and CDR2 from the germline V gene are GTSNPN and SVGIG (reference sequence). Trimming at V came to 2 bases and at J to 2 bases, leaving 10 bases not matched to a gene. The CDR3 totals 18 residues. The CDR3 nucleotides are TGTGCCTGGAGTTCTACAAGGACTAGCGGGAGCCTCACAGATACGCAGTATTTT. Translating it yields CAWSSTRTSGSLTDTQYF.

J is TRBJ2-2 and V is TRBV29-1, with D possibly matching TRBD2 (6 bases). CDR1 and CDR2 (germline): SQVTM, ANQGSEA. The germline V and J ends were trimmed by 3 bases and 6 bases, with 14 bases remaining between them. This CDR3 contains 14 residues. The CDR3, as DNA: TGCAGCGTTGACCCCGGGAGAATCGCCGGGGAGCTGTTTTTT. It codes for CSVDPGRIAGELFF.

The rearrangement links TRBV28 to TRBJ2-4; D uncertain. The V end was cut by 7 bases, the J end by 0 bases, with 22 bases between. Germline lookup yields CDR1 MDHEN and CDR2 SYDVKM. The CDR3 has 18 amino acids. CDR3 sequence reads: CASTGLDSISIAKNIQYF. As DNA, the CDR3 is TGTGCCAGCACCGGGTTAGATAGCATCTCCATAGCCAAAAACATTCAGTACTTC.

The J gene is TRBJ2-2, the V gene TRBV5-1; 9 nucleotides agree with TRBD2. The CDR3 runs to 16 residues. Trimming at V came to 7 bases and at J to 2 bases, leaving 9 bases not matched to a gene. Germline V CDR1 and CDR2: SGHRS, YFSETQ. CDR3 DNA sequence: TGCGCCAGCGCGCCGGCTAGCGGGGTAAACACCGGGGAGCTGTTTTTT. The encoded protein is CASAPASGVNTGELFF.

This chain links TRBV5-6 with TRBJ2-5; D not resolved. Trimming took 0 bases from V and 7 from J, leaving 16 bases between them. CDR3 length equals 15 residues. In germline, CDR1 is SGHDT, CDR2 YYEEEE. Written as DNA, the CDR3 is TGTGCCAGCAGCTTGGAGGATTTCAGTGGCGGGACCCAGTACTTC. Protein: CASSLEDFSGGTQYF.

In its sample, this clone was seen a few times. The chain has TRBV11-3 and TRBJ2-7, with TRBD2 matching 10 bases. V dropped 1 base and J dropped 6; count of bases not matched to a gene: 0. The CDR3 sequence is 13 residues long. CDR1 is SGHNT and CDR2 is YENEEA in the germline V gene. The CDR3 spells CASSLVAGGEQYF. In DNA form, the CDR3 reads TGTGCCAGCAGCTTAGTAGCGGGGGGCGAGCAGTACTTC.

This rearrangement joins TRBV15 to TRBJ2-1, with D tentatively TRBD2 (5 bases). Trimming took 0 bases from V and 9 from J, leaving 15 bases between them. The CDR3 is made up of 15 amino acids. Germline V gives CDR1 LNHNV, CDR2 YYDKDF (reference sequence). CDR3 coding DNA: TGTGCCACCAGCAGAGATGGAGGTTGGACTCTTGAGCAGTTCTTC. It translates to CATSRDGGWTLEQFF.

This clone appeared once. The V call is TRBV10-3, the J call TRBJ2-2; perhaps TRBD1 as D (5 bases). CDR1 is ENHRY and CDR2 is SYGVKD in the germline V gene. The ends were cut back, 5 bases at V and 0 bases at J, with 13 bases in the middle. The length of the CDR3 is 16 residues. CDR3 loop: CAISNRHQSNTGELFF. The CDR3 region has the DNA TGTGCCATCAGTAACAGGCACCAATCGAACACCGGGGAGCTGTTTTTT.

J is TRBJ2-3 and V is TRBV6-2 or TRBV6-3; 13 bases are shared with TRBD2. Trimming cost V 5 bases and J 3 bases; bases outside gene matches: 5. The CDR3 sequence is 16 residues long. Germline V gene sequence: CDR1 MNHEY, CDR2 SVGEGT. CDR3 in DNA: TGTGCCAGCAGTGACGGGACTAGCGGGAAGACAGATACGCAGTATTTT. Translating gives CASSDGTSGKTDTQYF.

The rearrangement joins TRBV9 to TRBJ1-2; TRBD1 might be the D (5 bases). Per germline, CDR1 SGDLS and CDR2 YYNGEE. The CDR3 spans 13 residues. Trimming stripped 4 bases from V and 8 bases from J, with 15 bases between. Here the CDR3 DNA reads TGTGCCAGCAGCTCCCGATCAGGGTGGGGCTACACCTTC. Encoded protein: CASSSRSGWGYTF.

V and J are TRBV7-2 and TRBJ2-2, with D unresolved. Germline CDR1 is SGHTA and CDR2 is FQGNSA. The CDR3 contains 13 residues. V was trimmed by 4 bases and J by 5 bases, leaving 8 bases between them. CDR3 in amino acids: CASSYSWTGELFF. CDR3 DNA: TGTGCCAGCAGCTACTCCTGGACCGGGGAGCTGTTTTTT.

This chain connects TRBV27 to TRBJ2-1; TRBD2 might be the D (6 bases). The CDR3 runs to 16 residues. Trimming pared 5 bases from V and 1 base from J, leaving 15 bases between. Germline lookup yields CDR1 MNHEY and CDR2 SMNVEV (reference sequence). CDR3 loop: CASSKDGRGSYNEQFF. CDR3 in DNA: TGTGCCAGCAGTAAGGACGGGAGAGGTTCCTACAATGAGCAGTTCTTC.

This chain joins TRBV7-6 and TRBJ2-5; 8 bases map to TRBD2. After removal of 0 bases from V and 4 bases from J, the junction contained 7 bases not matched to a gene. Germline loops: CDR1 SGHVS, CDR2 FNYEAQ. This CDR3 comprises 16 residues. The CDR3 region has the DNA TGTGCCAGCAGCTTAGCAACAGCGGGGGCCCGAGAGACCCAGTACTTC. As protein: CASSLATAGARETQYF.

The chain recombines TRBV2 with TRBJ2-1; D not resolved. Germline lookup yields CDR1 SNHLY and CDR2 FYNNEI. Trimming removed 4 bases from V and 0 bases from J, with 13 bases in between. CDR3 size: 16 residues. This CDR3 reads CASSAQWRSSYNEQFF. CDR3 DNA: TGTGCCAGCAGTGCTCAGTGGAGAAGCTCCTACAATGAGCAGTTCTTC.